This T cell receptor beta chain was recorded in a study of molecular identifiers for immune sequencing clone quantification. General study findings and limits: Under 1% of molecules in naive cells, but over 99% of effector molecules, belonged to clones above 20 RNA copies.

Germline CDR1 is MNHEY and CDR2 is SVGEGT. The CDR3 sequence is 20 residues long. With 2 bases clipped from V and 2 bases from J, the junction kept 14 bases outside the gene matches. Worth noting for this clonotype: Its antigen is undetermined.

A single record per CDR3 protein comes from TCRdb applying MiXCR to the PCR reads. The table has approximately 670,000 distinct CDR3 sequences, 20% seen once; the top ten hold approximately 0.9%. This chain joins TRBV6-2 or TRBV6-3 and TRBJ2-1, with 11 nucleotides matching TRBD2. The source is a human donor in good health. Some libraries in this study had Jurkat cell RNA spiked in. The sample consisted of naive CD8+ T cells from blood, with Jurkat cell RNA spiked in. This sample's subset: FACS-sorted CD8+CD4-CCR7+CD45RA+ naive T cells. CDR3 in amino acids: CASSYPGGVTSGGPYNEQFF. The CDR3 DNA sequence: TGTGCCAGCAGTTACCCAGGGGGGGTCACTAGCGGGGGACCCTACAATGAGCAGTTCTTC.